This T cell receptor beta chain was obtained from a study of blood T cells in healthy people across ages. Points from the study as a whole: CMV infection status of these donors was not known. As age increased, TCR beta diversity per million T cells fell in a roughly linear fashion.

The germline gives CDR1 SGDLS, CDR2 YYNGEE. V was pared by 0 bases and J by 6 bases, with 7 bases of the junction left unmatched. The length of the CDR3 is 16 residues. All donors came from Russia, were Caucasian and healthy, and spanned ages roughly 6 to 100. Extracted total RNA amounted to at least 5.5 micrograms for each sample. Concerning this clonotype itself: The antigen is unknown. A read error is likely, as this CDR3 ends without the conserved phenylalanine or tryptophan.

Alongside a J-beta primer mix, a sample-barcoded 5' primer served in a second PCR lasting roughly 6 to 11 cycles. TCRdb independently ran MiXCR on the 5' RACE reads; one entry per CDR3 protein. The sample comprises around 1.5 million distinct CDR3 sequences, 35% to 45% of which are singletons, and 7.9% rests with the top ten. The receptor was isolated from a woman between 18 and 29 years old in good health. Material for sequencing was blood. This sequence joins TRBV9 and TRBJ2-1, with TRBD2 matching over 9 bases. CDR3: CASSVEAGGGLNEQFL. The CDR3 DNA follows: TGTGCCAGCAGCGTAGAGGCGGGAGGGGGTCTCAATGAGCAGTTCCTC.